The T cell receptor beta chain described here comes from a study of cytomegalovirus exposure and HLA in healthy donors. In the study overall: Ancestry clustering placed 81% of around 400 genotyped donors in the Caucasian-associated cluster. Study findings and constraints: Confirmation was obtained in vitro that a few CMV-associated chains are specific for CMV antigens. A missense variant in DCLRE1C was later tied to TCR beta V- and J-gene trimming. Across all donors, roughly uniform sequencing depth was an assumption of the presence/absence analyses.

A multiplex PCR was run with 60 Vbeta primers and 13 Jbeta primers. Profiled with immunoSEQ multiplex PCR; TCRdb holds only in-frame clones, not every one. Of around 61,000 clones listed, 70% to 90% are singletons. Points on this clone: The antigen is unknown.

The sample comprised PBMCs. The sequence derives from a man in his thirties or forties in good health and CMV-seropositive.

For the CDR3, the DNA is TGTGCCAGTAAATCCACAGGGGGCGCAGAGGAGTATGGCTACACCTTC. The encoded protein is CASKSTGGAEEYGYTF. This chain joins TRBV19 and TRBJ1-2; 9 nucleotides align to TRBD1. The CDR3 is made up of 16 amino acids. Trimming removed 7 bases from V and 5 bases from J; junction bases left unmatched: 14. Germline V lookup: CDR1 LNHDA, CDR2 SQIVND (reference sequence).